This TCR beta chain was identified during a study of post-analysis software for immune sequencing data. Points on this clonotype: Its target is unknown.

CDR3 length equals 13 residues. Per germline, CDR1 DFQATT and CDR2 SNEGSKA (reference sequence). V lost 8 bases and J lost 3, with 16 bases in between. General study points: Normalized Chao1 diversity was significantly reduced in patients versus controls. In patients, TRBV5-6, TRBV5-1 and TRBV20-1 belonged to roughly five TRBV segments found more frequently than in controls.

The TCR beta cDNA libraries contained unique molecular identifiers. The yield from approximately 1 to 10 million T cells was roughly 500,000 cDNA molecules in total. TCRdb independently ran MiXCR on the PCR reads; one entry per CDR3 protein. Found here are 750,000 to 950,000 distinct CDR3 sequences, approximately 57% of them singletons; the top ten hold under 6%. The TCR sequence derives from a girl aged 10 to 17 with multiple sclerosis. Sequencing input: blood. J is TRBJ1-2 and V is TRBV20-1; tentative D call: TRBD1 (6 bases). CDR3 DNA: TGCAGTCCAACAAAAGGGGGAGACTATGGCTACACCTTC. Protein product: CSPTKGGDYGYTF.